This is a list of T cell receptor beta chains from one sample in a study of PD-1 blockade in classical Hodgkin lymphoma. Libraries were prepared by immunoSEQ multiplex PCR; TCRdb keeps only in-frame clonotypes and omits some of them. This sample yields about 29,000 clones, of which roughly 87% are seen a single time; approximately 2.4% belongs to the top ten. The input for sequencing was CD4+ T cells from blood, taken at baseline. All receptors come from a human donor with classical Hodgkin lymphoma. Both conserved end residues are part of each CDR3. The D gene is left open where the match is weak.

length,V,D,J,DNA,CDR3
16,TRBV2,.,TRBJ1-3,TGTGCCAGCAGTGAACTGGTCGGGGGTTTTGGAAACACCATATATTTT,CASSELVGGFGNTIYF
14,TRBV6-5,TRBD1,TRBJ2-7,TGTGCCACCTCAGACAGGGGGACCCCTCGGGAGCAGTACTTC,CATSDRGTPREQYF
18,TRBV27,TRBD2,TRBJ2-7,TGTGCCAGCAGTTTATCGAGGCTAGCGGGAGGCCCCCTCTACGAGCAGTACTTC,CASSLSRLAGGPLYEQYF
13,TRBV5-1,TRBD1,TRBJ1-2,TGCGCCAGCAGCCTATCGACAGGGAATGGCTACACCTTC,CASSLSTGNGYTF
16,TRBV28,.,TRBJ2-1,TGTGCCAGCAGAAAATTCCTGATAGTGGGGCTTGCTGAGCAGTTCTTC,CASRKFLIVGLAEQFF
16,TRBV10-1,TRBD2,TRBJ2-1,TGCGCCAGCAGTGAGTCCGTAGCTAGCGGGAGAGATGTGCAGTTCTTC,CASSESVASGRDVQFF
16,TRBV19,TRBD1,TRBJ1-1,TGTGCCAGTACCCTAAGGACAGGGGGCTGGGGCACTGAAGCTTTCTTT,CASTLRTGGWGTEAFF
13,TRBV5-1,.,TRBJ1-4,TGCGCCAGCAGCACAGAGCCTAATGAAAAACTGTTTTTT,CASSTEPNEKLFF
12,TRBV5-1,TRBD1,TRBJ1-1,TGCGCCAGCAGCCCTTACAGGGGTGAAGCTTTCTTT,CASSPYRGEAFF
15,TRBV7-2,TRBD2,TRBJ2-1,TGTGCCAGCAGCTTAGCGGGACTAGCGGGAGATGAGCAGTTCTTC,CASSLAGLAGDEQFF